Each of the 8 T cell receptor beta chains below was sequenced from the same sample in a study of blood T cells in healthy people across ages. A J-beta primer mix and a sample-barcoded 5' primer were used in a second PCR of about 7 to 11 cycles. TCRdb used MiXCR to reprocess the 5' RACE reads, holding one entry per CDR3 protein. The sample contains roughly 1,500,000 distinct CDR3 sequences, about 31% of which appear only once. The sample taken for sequencing was blood. These TCRs come from a woman in her twenties or thirties in good health.

This clonotype was seen at least ten times. DNA of the CDR3: TGCAGTGCTAGAGCGGGACTAGCGGGGGCCTACACAGATACGCAGTATTTT. Translating it yields CSARAGLAGAYTDTQYF. The rearrangement links TRBV20-1 to TRBJ2-3; 14 positions match TRBD2. Germline assignment: CDR1 DFQATT and CDR2 SNEGSKA (reference sequence). The CDR3 contains 17 residues. With 1 base clipped from V and 2 bases from J, the junction kept 5 bases outside the gene matches.

This clonotype has only a few counts. The chain has TRBV13 and TRBJ2-1; the match to TRBD2 covers 10 bases. The CDR3 length is 16 residues. Per germline, CDR1 PRHDT and CDR2 FYEKMQ (reference sequence). V shed 5 bases, J shed 0 bases, and the junction held 4 bases outside the gene matches. The CDR3 DNA is TGTGCCAGCAGCCAGGAGCGGGGGGGCTCCTACAATGAGCAGTTCTTC. It is translated as CASSQERGGSYNEQFF.

The chain combines TRBV10-2 with TRBJ2-7; a possible D gene is TRBD2 (6 bases). V shed 0 bases and J shed 3 bases, with 15 bases lying between them. CDR1 is WSHSY and CDR2 is SAAADI in the germline V gene. This CDR3 is built from 16 residues. The chain's CDR3 is CASSESGRERLYEQYF. DNA of the CDR3: TGCGCCAGCAGTGAGTCTGGGCGGGAAAGACTCTACGAGCAGTACTTC.

Only a few counts were recorded for this clonotype. The chain is built from TRBV27 and TRBJ2-5, with 10 bases lining up with TRBD1. Germline loops: CDR1 MNHEY, CDR2 SMNVEV (reference sequence). CDR3 length: 15 residues. J was trimmed by 5 bases and V by 5 bases; bases with no gene match: 8. In DNA form, the CDR3 reads TGTGCCAGCAGTCCGCGACAGGGGGCGTGGGAGACCCAGTACTTC. Its translation: CASSPRQGAWETQYF.

On this clonotype: At one boundary the junction diverges from the germline segment, which might be a read error. The CDR3: CTTSRERRAANYGYTF. CDR3 DNA sequence: TGTACCACCAGCAGAGAACGGCGGGCAGCAAACTATGGCTACACCTTC. The genes are TRBV15 and TRBJ1-2, with D uncertain. The germline CDR1 and CDR2 sequences are LNHNV and YYDKDF (reference sequence). The CDR3 loop spans 16 amino acids. The full variable domain, with the rest looked up from reference TRBV15 and TRBJ1-2, is DAMVIQNPRYQVTQFGKPVTLSCSQTLNHNVMYWYQQKSSQAPKLLFHYYDKDFNNEADTPDNFQSRRPNTSFCFLDIRSPGLGDTAMYLCTTSRERRAANYGYTFGSGTRLTVV.

The chain couples TRBV20-1 to TRBJ2-1; possibly TRBD1 or TRBD2 for D (6 bases each). Germline lookup yields CDR1 DFQATT and CDR2 SNEGSKA (reference sequence). Between the trimmed V and J ends, which lost 5 bases and 3 bases, there was a span of 14 bases. This CDR3 spans 14 amino acids. The chain's CDR3 is CSARRGQLYNEQFF. The CDR3 DNA reads TGCAGTGCTCGGAGGGGACAACTCTACAATGAGCAGTTCTTC.

This clonotype has only a few counts. The chain carries TRBV9 and TRBJ2-7, with D tentatively TRBD1 or TRBD2 (5 bases each). The CDR3 sequence is 14 residues long. The germline V gene encodes CDR1 SGDLS and CDR2 YYNGEE. Trimming removed 2 bases from V and 6 bases from J, with 15 bases in between. In DNA form, the CDR3 reads TGTGCCAGCAGCGTGGACCCTCTCGGGGCCGAGCAGTACTTC. This sequence encodes CASSVDPLGAEQYF.

This clonotype appeared once. The chain uses TRBV12-3 or TRBV12-4 and TRBJ1-1, with 9 positions matching TRBD1. There are 15 residues in the CDR3. J lost 5 bases, V lost 3 bases, and 7 bases had no gene match. As DNA, the CDR3 is TGTGCCAGCAGTTTCCCGGGACAGGGCTTTACTGAAGCTTTCTTT. Its protein product is CASSFPGQGFTEAFF.